This is a list of T cell receptor beta chains from one sample in a study of T cell repertoires in cytomegalovirus infection. TCRdb re-derived calls from the reads in MiXCR, one entry per CDR3 protein. The sample has approximately 910,000 distinct CDR3 sequences, approximately 31% seen once. Their antigens remain unidentified. Sequences were derived from cultured CD8+ T cells from PBMCs, sampled from culture after CMV antigen stimulation. These receptor sequences come from a human donor in good health (CMV status not recorded). Some clones in this sample may be carry-over from other donors' samples. CDR3s include the opening cysteine and the closing phenylalanine or tryptophan. Each record gives: J gene, D gene, clone size, V gene, CDR3 protein, CDR3 DNA. The D gene is left open where the match is weak. A clone size is listed for some rows: how often the clone was seen (once, few, many), or a class if it is expanded.

j_gene: TRBJ1-2; d_gene: -; abundance: -; v_gene: TRBV15; CDR3aa: CATSSERGSGDGYTF; CDR3nt: TGTGCCACCAGCAGCGAGAGGGGAAGTGGGGATGGCTACACCTTC
j_gene: TRBJ1-2; d_gene: TRBD1; abundance: few; v_gene: TRBV19; CDR3aa: CASTYREDRVYGYTF; CDR3nt: TGTGCCAGTACCTATAGAGAGGACAGGGTTTATGGCTACACCTTC
j_gene: TRBJ2-7; d_gene: -; abundance: few; v_gene: TRBV7-9; CDR3aa: CASSLGSFLGNEQYF; CDR3nt: TGTGCCAGCAGCTTAGGGTCTTTCTTAGGAAACGAGCAGTACTTC
j_gene: TRBJ1-6; d_gene: TRBD1; abundance: -; v_gene: TRBV6-6; CDR3aa: CASRAGTGQASPLHF; CDR3nt: TGTGCCAGCAGGGCGGGGACCGGACAGGCTTCACCCCTCCACTTT
j_gene: TRBJ2-1; d_gene: TRBD2; abundance: few; v_gene: TRBV4-1; CDR3aa: CASKPTHRGGQFF; CDR3nt: TGCGCCAGCAAGCCAACACACCGGGGGGGGCAGTTCTTC
j_gene: TRBJ2-2; d_gene: -; abundance: -; v_gene: TRBV7-2; CDR3aa: CASSTRAGELFF; CDR3nt: TGTGCCAGCAGCACCCGGGCCGGGGAGCTGTTTTTT
j_gene: TRBJ1-2; d_gene: TRBD1; abundance: many; v_gene: TRBV12-3/TRBV12-4; CDR3aa: CASSLGTGKPTYYTF; CDR3nt: TGTGCCAGCAGTTTAGGGACAGGGAAACCTACCTACTACACCTTC
j_gene: TRBJ2-4; d_gene: -; abundance: -; v_gene: TRBV27; CDR3aa: CASSTPQGLAKNIQYF; CDR3nt: TGTGCCAGCAGTACCCCCCAGGGCCTAGCCAAAAACATTCAGTACTTC
j_gene: TRBJ1-1; d_gene: -; abundance: -; v_gene: TRBV4-1; CDR3aa: CASSSGPYRQENTEAFF; CDR3nt: TGCGCCAGCAGCTCAGGTCCCTACCGACAGGAAAACACTGAAGCTTTCTTT
j_gene: TRBJ1-1; d_gene: -; abundance: -; v_gene: TRBV15; CDR3aa: CATVRGNTEAFF; CDR3nt: TGTGCCACCGTGAGAGGGAACACTGAAGCTTTCTTT
j_gene: TRBJ1-2; d_gene: TRBD1; abundance: many; v_gene: TRBV7-2; CDR3aa: CASSLGDRGYGYTF; CDR3nt: TGTGCCAGCAGCTTAGGGGACAGGGGCTATGGCTACACCTTC
j_gene: TRBJ1-2; d_gene: -; abundance: once; v_gene: TRBV29-1; CDR3aa: CSVEVYGQYGYTF; CDR3nt: TGCAGCGTTGAAGTATATGGACAGTATGGCTACACCTTC
j_gene: TRBJ1-2; d_gene: -; abundance: -; v_gene: TRBV20-1; CDR3aa: CSARSLYTTAGFAGYTF; CDR3nt: TGCAGTGCTAGATCACTTTACACGACAGCTGGATTTGCTGGCTACACCTTC
j_gene: TRBJ2-1; d_gene: -; abundance: -; v_gene: TRBV7-9; CDR3aa: CVSSFPISGLYNNEQFF; CDR3nt: TGTGTCAGCAGCTTCCCTATATCTGGGCTCTACAACAATGAGCAGTTCTTC
j_gene: TRBJ2-3; d_gene: TRBD2; abundance: few; v_gene: TRBV27; CDR3aa: CASSLIAGDLDTQYF; CDR3nt: TGTGCCAGCAGTTTAATAGCGGGGGATCTAGATACGCAGTATTTT
j_gene: TRBJ2-7; d_gene: -; abundance: -; v_gene: TRBV7-6; CDR3aa: CASSLEVETYEQYF; CDR3nt: TGTGCCAGCAGCTTAGAGGTCGAGACCTACGAGCAGTACTTC
j_gene: TRBJ1-3; d_gene: -; abundance: -; v_gene: TRBV4-1; CDR3aa: CASSQWQGGNTIYF; CDR3nt: TGCGCCAGCAGCCAATGGCAGGGTGGCAACACCATATATTTT
j_gene: TRBJ2-6; d_gene: TRBD1; abundance: -; v_gene: TRBV27; CDR3aa: CASSPSSGTATGANVLTF; CDR3nt: TGTGCCAGCAGCCCTTCCTCCGGGACAGCGACAGGGGCCAACGTCCTGACTTTC
j_gene: TRBJ2-1; d_gene: -; abundance: -; v_gene: TRBV27; CDR3aa: CASSSPVTRKGTYNEQFF; CDR3nt: TGTGCCAGCAGTTCGCCGGTGACTAGGAAGGGGACCTACAATGAGCAGTTCTTC
j_gene: TRBJ2-2; d_gene: -; abundance: -; v_gene: TRBV7-9; CDR3aa: CASSLADGGLNTGELFF; CDR3nt: TGTGCTAGCAGCTTAGCGGACGGGGGTCTGAACACCGGGGAGCTGTTTTTT
j_gene: TRBJ2-7; d_gene: TRBD2; abundance: -; v_gene: TRBV27; CDR3aa: CASAGTSLYEQYF; CDR3nt: TGTGCCAGCGCCGGGACTAGCCTCTACGAGCAGTACTTC
j_gene: TRBJ1-1; d_gene: TRBD1; abundance: many; v_gene: TRBV4-1; CDR3aa: CASSPGQGADTEAFF; CDR3nt: TGCGCCAGCAGCCCGGGACAGGGGGCGGACACTGAAGCTTTCTTT
j_gene: TRBJ1-1; d_gene: -; abundance: few; v_gene: TRBV19; CDR3aa: CASSMAGGTEAFF; CDR3nt: TGTGCCAGTAGTATGGCCGGCGGCACTGAAGCTTTCTTT
j_gene: TRBJ2-7; d_gene: -; abundance: -; v_gene: TRBV7-9; CDR3aa: CASSSGGQLYEQYF; CDR3nt: TGTGCCAGCAGTTCCGGGGGGCAGCTCTACGAGCAGTACTTC
j_gene: TRBJ2-1; d_gene: -; abundance: -; v_gene: TRBV4-3; CDR3aa: CASSQGLPQVDEQFF; CDR3nt: TGCGCCAGCAGCCAAGGGCTCCCCCAGGTCGATGAGCAGTTCTTC
j_gene: TRBJ2-7; d_gene: -; abundance: -; v_gene: TRBV20-1; CDR3aa: CSASGNSYEQYF; CDR3nt: TGCAGTGCTAGTGGGAACTCCTACGAGCAGTACTTC
j_gene: TRBJ1-6; d_gene: -; abundance: -; v_gene: TRBV19; CDR3aa: CASSIDYLSSYNSPLHF; CDR3nt: TGTGCCAGTAGTATAGACTACCTGAGCTCCTATAATTCACCCCTCCACTTT
j_gene: TRBJ2-3; d_gene: -; abundance: -; v_gene: TRBV27; CDR3aa: CASGGFRSTDTQYF; CDR3nt: TGTGCCAGCGGCGGGTTCAGGTCCACAGATACGCAGTATTTT
j_gene: TRBJ2-2; d_gene: -; abundance: -; v_gene: TRBV9; CDR3aa: CASSPPTSDTGELFF; CDR3nt: TGTGCCAGCAGCCCGCCGACGTCGGACACCGGGGAGCTGTTTTTT
j_gene: TRBJ2-3; d_gene: TRBD2; abundance: -; v_gene: TRBV4-1; CDR3aa: CASSQISGGAHGAQYF; CDR3nt: TGCGCCAGCAGCCAAATTAGCGGGGGTGCCCATGGTGCGCAGTATTTT
j_gene: TRBJ1-3; d_gene: -; abundance: -; v_gene: TRBV12-3/TRBV12-4; CDR3aa: CASSPLSSGNTIYF; CDR3nt: TGTGCCAGCAGTCCCCTTAGCTCTGGAAACACCATATATTTT
j_gene: TRBJ2-5; d_gene: TRBD1; abundance: few; v_gene: TRBV20-1; CDR3aa: CSARDSRGQGRETQYF; CDR3nt: TGCAGTGCTAGAGATTCGAGGGGACAGGGGCGGGAGACCCAGTACTTC
j_gene: TRBJ2-1; d_gene: -; abundance: few; v_gene: TRBV12-3/TRBV12-4; CDR3aa: CASSLALLGYEQFF; CDR3nt: TGTGCCAGCAGTTTGGCTCTTCTTGGCTATGAGCAGTTCTTC
j_gene: TRBJ2-1; d_gene: TRBD2; abundance: -; v_gene: TRBV4-3; CDR3aa: CASSQAPSGGLSSYNEQFF; CDR3nt: TGCGCCAGCAGCCAAGCCCCTAGCGGGGGCCTAAGCTCCTACAATGAGCAGTTCTTC
j_gene: TRBJ1-5; d_gene: TRBD1; abundance: few; v_gene: TRBV19; CDR3aa: CASSSLATGPNQPQHF; CDR3nt: TGTGCCAGTAGTTCCCTTGCGACAGGGCCCAATCAGCCCCAGCATTTT
j_gene: TRBJ2-1; d_gene: -; abundance: -; v_gene: TRBV6-1; CDR3aa: CASSEHTSGYPYNEQFF; CDR3nt: TGTGCCAGCAGTGAACACACCTCAGGGTACCCCTACAATGAGCAGTTCTTC
j_gene: TRBJ2-2; d_gene: -; abundance: -; v_gene: TRBV6-6; CDR3aa: CASSGDTIPPGELFF; CDR3nt: TGTGCCAGCAGCGGGGACACTATCCCCCCCGGGGAGCTGTTTTTT
j_gene: TRBJ2-7; d_gene: -; abundance: -; v_gene: TRBV6-5; CDR3aa: CASSYEYEQYF; CDR3nt: TGTGCCAGCAGTTACGAGTACGAGCAGTACTTC
j_gene: TRBJ1-1; d_gene: -; abundance: -; v_gene: TRBV19; CDR3aa: CASTLRGESTEAFF; CDR3nt: TGTGCCAGTACCCTCAGGGGTGAAAGCACTGAAGCTTTCTTT
j_gene: TRBJ2-3; d_gene: -; abundance: few; v_gene: TRBV29-1; CDR3aa: CSVEDRGSWARRADTQYF; CDR3nt: TGCAGCGTTGAAGATCGCGGCTCTTGGGCCCGGCGCGCAGATACGCAGTATTTT
j_gene: TRBJ2-7; d_gene: -; abundance: -; v_gene: TRBV6-1; CDR3aa: CASSVAQMEPYEQYF; CDR3nt: TGTGCCAGCAGTGTTGCCCAGATGGAGCCCTACGAGCAGTACTTC